This is a list of T cell receptor beta chains from one sample in a study of T cells in Graves' hyperthyroidism and ophthalmopathy. TCRdb reanalysed the multiplex PCR reads using MiXCR and keeps one entry per CDR3 protein. The sample records hundreds of thousands of distinct CDR3 sequences, around 14% being singletons. Sequenced material: blood. The source is a woman aged 18 to 35 with Graves' hyperthyroidism. The CDR3 runs from the conserved cysteine through the conserved F or W. The order of the fields is clone size, V gene, D gene, J gene, CDR3 DNA, CDR3 protein. D genes are given only for firm matches. Size values are once, few and many counts, or a class for expanded clones, and some rows have none.

many	TRBV2	TRBD2	TRBJ2-1	TGTGCCAGCAGGGCAGCGGGAGGCTACAATGAGCAGTTCTTC	CASRAAGGYNEQFF
.	TRBV7-9	TRBD2	TRBJ2-7	TGTGCCGTCCTGGTCGCGGGAGGGCAAGTGGATCGCTACGAGCAGTACTTC	CAVLVAGGQVDRYEQYF
.	TRBV20-1	.	TRBJ1-2	TGCAGTGCTAGTCGAGGGGATATTAGCTATGGCTACACCTTC	CSASRGDISYGYTF
many	TRBV6-1	TRBD1	TRBJ1-1	TGTGCCAGCAGTCGGGACAGGGGGCCGGAGGTGTCCGGAGCTTTCTTT	CASSRDRGPEVSGAFF
many	TRBV3-1	.	TRBJ1-3	TGTGCCAGCAGACCCCGACTTATCAACAAGGAAAACACCATATATTTT	CASRPRLINKENTIYF
many	TRBV28	TRBD2	TRBJ2-3	TGTGCCAGCAGTTTATCGGGGGGGCGTAGCACAGATACGCAGTATTTT	CASSLSGGRSTDTQYF
.	TRBV2	TRBD2	TRBJ2-5	TGTGCCAGCAGTGAGGCGGGGGGGACCCAGTACTTC	CASSEAGGTQYF
.	TRBV29-1	TRBD1	TRBJ2-6	TGCAGCGTGCCACGGGACAGTACTTCTACTGGGGCCAACGTCCTGACTTTC	CSVPRDSTSTGANVLTF
few	TRBV28	TRBD1	TRBJ2-3	TGTGCCAGCAGTTCGCTTGACAGGGGTGCTACAGATACGCAGTATTTT	CASSSLDRGATDTQYF
few	TRBV5-1	.	TRBJ2-7	TGCGCCAGCAGCCCCCAAGGACAGCTGGCCTACGAGCAGTACTTC	CASSPQGQLAYEQYF
.	TRBV6-5	.	TRBJ1-5	TGTGCCAGCAGTTACGATAGTGAGGGGTTTGGTAATCAGCCCCAGCATTTT	CASSYDSEGFGNQPQHF
few	TRBV20-1	TRBD2	TRBJ2-3	TGCAGTGCTAGAGATTTCGGGGTTAGCGGGAGCACAGATACGCAGTATTTT	CSARDFGVSGSTDTQYF
many	TRBV20-1	.	TRBJ2-1	TGCAGTGCTAGAGACAGGGGTGCCTACAATGAGCAGTTCTTC	CSARDRGAYNEQFF
many	TRBV20-1	.	TRBJ1-5	TGCAGTGCCCGGAGAGACTATAGCAATCAGCCCCAGCATTTT	CSARRDYSNQPQHF
many	TRBV7-2	.	TRBJ2-1	TGTGCCAGCAGCTCCAGCGGAGGAGGGGTTAAGCATGAGCAGTTCTTC	CASSSSGGGVKHEQFF
many	TRBV20-1	TRBD2	TRBJ2-1	TGCAGTGCTAGCCCCCTAGCGGGGGGCAATGAGCAGTTCTTC	CSASPLAGGNEQFF
many	TRBV4-1	.	TRBJ1-1	TGCGCCAGCAGCCAAGATGGGGCGAGCCTCAACACTGAAGCTTTCTTT	CASSQDGASLNTEAFF
many	TRBV7-6	.	TRBJ1-1	TGTGCCAGCAGCTTGACAAAATGGGGGGGGACTGAAGCTTTCTTT	CASSLTKWGGTEAFF
few	TRBV7-8	.	TRBJ1-2	TGTGCCAGCAGCCCTCCCATTGACTTCGGAGGCTACACCTTC	CASSPPIDFGGYTF
.	TRBV7-9	TRBD2	TRBJ2-1	TGTGCCAGCACCCCGCTAGCGGGGACTTACAATGAGCAGTTCTTC	CASTPLAGTYNEQFF
many	TRBV12-3/TRBV12-4	TRBD2	TRBJ2-7	TGTGCCAGCAGTTTAAACGCGGGGGGGCGGGAGCAGTACTTC	CASSLNAGGREQYF
few	TRBV20-1	TRBD1	TRBJ1-4	TGCAGTGCTGCACAGGGGCTAAGGAGGGAACTGTTTTTT	CSAAQGLRRELFF
many	TRBV15	.	TRBJ2-1	TGTGCCACCAGCAGAGATAAAGGACATAATGAGCAGTTCTTC	CATSRDKGHNEQFF
.	TRBV4-1	.	TRBJ2-2	TGCGCCAGCAGCGGCGCCGGGACCATATTATCCCTGAACACCGGGGAGCTGTTTTTT	CASSGAGTILSLNTGELFF
many	TRBV18	.	TRBJ1-5	TGTGCCAGCTCACCTCGACAGGAGGGGGGCAATCAGCCCCAGCATTTT	CASSPRQEGGNQPQHF
many	TRBV9	.	TRBJ1-2	TGTGCCAGCAGCGTAACGAGTACCTCTCGGGGCTACACCTTC	CASSVTSTSRGYTF
many	TRBV28	.	TRBJ1-2	TGTGCCAGCAGTTCCACGGAGCCTGGCTACACCTTC	CASSSTEPGYTF
.	TRBV9	TRBD1	TRBJ2-2	TGTGCCAGCAGCGTCGGGACAGGGTCGAACACCGGGGAGCTGTTTTTT	CASSVGTGSNTGELFF
many	TRBV28	.	TRBJ1-5	TGTGCCAGCAGTGTCGTGTTACAGCCCCAGCATTTT	CASSVVLQPQHF
many	TRBV3-1	TRBD1	TRBJ2-7	TGTGCCAGCACCGAAGGACAGGGTCGACACGAGCAGTACTTC	CASTEGQGRHEQYF
many	TRBV5-1	TRBD1	TRBJ1-1	TGCGCCAGCAGCTTAGACAGCGGGACAGTCACTGAAGCTTTCTTT	CASSLDSGTVTEAFF
many	TRBV11-2	.	TRBJ1-3	TGTGCCAGCTCCGGACATAACTCTGGAAACACCATATATTTT	CASSGHNSGNTIYF
.	TRBV20-1	.	TRBJ1-3	TGCAGTGCTAGACGGCATCCTAACACCATATATTTT	CSARRHPNTIYF